This T cell receptor beta chain was captured in a study of blood T cell repertoires in COVID-19 (dated by TCRdb to about 2020). The study in broad terms: Collaborator samples came from the United States, Italy and Spain and covered acute and convalescent phases of COVID-19. The repertoires were made available in a free public database intended to serve as a resource for research on the immune response to SARS-CoV-2. The prospective study material was composed of cDNA or gDNA derived from T cells, B-cell-depleted T cells, or PBMCs. Where available, HLA class I and class II types were obtained from metadata supplied by the sample provider rather than from assay-based typing. Samples were obtained from the ongoing ImmuneRACE study (first 160 participants) and from some 1,300 subjects provided by 6 global collaborators. The sample metadata nearly always contained a de-identified subject ID, COVID-19 status, age in years and sex. Subjects who had been exposed to COVID-19, were actively infected with it, or had recovered from it provided the deeply sampled blood TCRbeta repertoires that made up the dataset. Overall study results and their limits: Clinical and demographic metadata were provided uncurated, with the amount varying by source and participant.

Details on this clone: No cognate antigen has been identified for it. Base quality data are lacking; no much larger clone is found one base away.

Collaborating institutions collected whole blood in K2EDTA tubes following their own protocols. Collaborator samples were shipped for TCRbeta analysis as frozen whole blood, isolated PBMCs, or DNA extracted from either sample type. TCRbeta CDR3 regions were amplified from genomic DNA using the immunoSEQ Assay, a bias-controlled multiplex PCR. Per the source publication's procedure: Within the assay, amplification of reference gene primers was used to estimate how many nucleated cells each sample contained. Sequence reads were collapsed and filtered to measure the absolute abundance of every unique TCRbeta CDR3 rearrangement. Productive Simpson clonality was computed per sample as the square root of Simpson's diversity index over productive rearrangements. Not all clones reach the TCRdb copy of this immuneACCESS table, which keeps in-frame sequences only. Checked studies attribute under half of the gap to unresolved V genes and leave the rest unexplained. The V and J calls and clone size come from that table; D and trimming were worked out from the DNA. The sample table holds about 100,000 clones, of which 80% were seen once. The ten largest make up roughly 29% of the sample.

In the germline V gene, CDR1 corresponds to MNHNS and CDR2 to SASEGT. The V end gives up 0 bases and the J end 10 bases, leaving 7 bases in the junction not matched to a gene. Taken from cysteine to phenylalanine, the CDR3 has 14 residues. Only the CDR3 DNA stays, 42 bases, in frame from base 1. The sequenced sample was peripheral blood. This receptor was obtained from a man aged 65-85 years with active or convalescent COVID-19. Recombination linked TRBV6-1 to TRBJ2-3; TRBD2 lines up with 7 middle nucleotides. For the CDR3, the sequence is CASSEASWGGAQYF. The nucleotide sequence reads TGTGCCAGCAGTGAAGCGTCCTGGGGGGGTGCGCAGTATTTT.